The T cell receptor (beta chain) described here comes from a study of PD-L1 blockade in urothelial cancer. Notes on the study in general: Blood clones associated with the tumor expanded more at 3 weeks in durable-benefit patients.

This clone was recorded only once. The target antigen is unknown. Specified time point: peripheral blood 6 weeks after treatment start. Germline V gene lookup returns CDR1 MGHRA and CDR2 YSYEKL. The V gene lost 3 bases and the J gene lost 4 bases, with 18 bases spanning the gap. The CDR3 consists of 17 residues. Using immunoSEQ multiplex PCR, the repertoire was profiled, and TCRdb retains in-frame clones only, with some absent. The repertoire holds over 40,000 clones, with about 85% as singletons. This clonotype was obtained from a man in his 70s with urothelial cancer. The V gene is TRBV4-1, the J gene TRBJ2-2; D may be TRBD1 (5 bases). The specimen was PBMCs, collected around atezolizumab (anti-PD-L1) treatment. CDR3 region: CASSHPIPQGGTGELFF. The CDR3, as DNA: TGCGCCAGCAGCCACCCTATTCCCCAGGGTGGCACCGGGGAGCTGTTTTTT.